This T cell receptor (beta chain) was found in a study of human T cells and chemical hapten exposure. Across the whole study: During the approximately 23-week study period, patients had diphenylcyclopropenone applied to the scalp every week. Study results and limitations: Since the donors had alopecia, their immune response may not be the same as that of healthy people.

This clonotype was seen at least ten times. Its antigen is unknown. TCRdb called the RACE reads again in MiXCR, with one record for every CDR3 protein. Counted here are around 120,000 distinct CDR3 sequences, roughly an eighth occurring once; the ten biggest clones make up approximately 0.92%. The CDR3 runs to 14 residues. V was clipped by 11 bases and J by 8 bases; unmatched bases: 9. Time point of the sample: patch test 1, 2 weeks after DPC sensitization. Described treatment: therapeutic diphenylcyclopropenone sensitization with weekly scalp DPC. In every case, blood was obtained before the patch test was applied.

The V and J genes are TRBV12-3 or TRBV12-4 and TRBJ2-1, with 13 bases identical to TRBD2. The sequencing here drew on whole blood, taken in connection with sensitization to the hapten diphenylcyclopropenone (DPC). This sequence was found in a man aged 18 to 29 with alopecia areata. Some clones in this sample may be carry-over from other donors' samples. CDR3 residues: CASFRLAGGHEQFF. As DNA, the CDR3 is TGTGCCTCTTTCCGACTAGCGGGGGGACATGAGCAGTTCTTC.